This T cell receptor (beta chain) emerged from a study of blood T cells in healthy people across ages. Study outcomes and limitations: Samples with more naive T cells showed higher observed beta diversity.

About this clonotype: The antigen is not known.

Through a sample-barcoded 5' primer and a J-beta primer mix, a second PCR was run for roughly 6 to 11 cycles. All samples gave at least 2.5 million CDR3-containing paired-end reads. MiXCR, run by TCRdb on the 5' RACE reads, gives a single entry per CDR3 protein. Among about 1.4 million distinct CDR3 sequences, roughly 60% were seen once, and the ten largest hold under 8.5%. Sequenced: blood. The sequence came from a man aged 18 to 35 in good health.

DNA of the CDR3: TGTGCCAGCAGCTATTCTAGCGGGGGGGTGCGCTACGAGCAGTACTTC. Translated: CASSYSSGGVRYEQYF. The chain links TRBV7-2 to TRBJ2-7; 12 bases match TRBD2. The junction had 7 bases not matched to a gene; V was cut back by 4 bases and J by 3 bases. Germline loops: CDR1 SGHTA, CDR2 FQGNSA. There are 16 residues in the CDR3.